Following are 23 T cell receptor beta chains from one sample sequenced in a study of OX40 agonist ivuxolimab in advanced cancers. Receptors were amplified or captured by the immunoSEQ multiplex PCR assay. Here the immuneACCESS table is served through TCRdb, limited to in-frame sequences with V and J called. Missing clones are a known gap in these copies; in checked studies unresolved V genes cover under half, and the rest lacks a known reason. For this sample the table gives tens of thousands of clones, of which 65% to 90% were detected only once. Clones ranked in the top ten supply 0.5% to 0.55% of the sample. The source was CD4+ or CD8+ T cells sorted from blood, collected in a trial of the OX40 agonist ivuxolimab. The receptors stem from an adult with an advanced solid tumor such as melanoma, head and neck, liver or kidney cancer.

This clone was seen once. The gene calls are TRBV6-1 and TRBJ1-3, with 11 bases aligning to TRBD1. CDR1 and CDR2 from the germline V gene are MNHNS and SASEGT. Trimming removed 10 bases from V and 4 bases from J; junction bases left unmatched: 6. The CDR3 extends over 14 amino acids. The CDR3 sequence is CAIRTGGGGNTIYF. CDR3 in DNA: TGTGCCATACGGACAGGGGGCGGCGGAAACACCATATATTTT.

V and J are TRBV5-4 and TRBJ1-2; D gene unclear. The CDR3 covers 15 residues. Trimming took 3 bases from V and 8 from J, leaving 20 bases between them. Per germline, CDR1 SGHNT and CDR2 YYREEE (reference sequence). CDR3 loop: CASSSPGGGPTGYTF. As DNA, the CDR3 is TGTGCCAGCAGCTCCCCAGGCGGCGGTCCGACAGGCTACACCTTC.

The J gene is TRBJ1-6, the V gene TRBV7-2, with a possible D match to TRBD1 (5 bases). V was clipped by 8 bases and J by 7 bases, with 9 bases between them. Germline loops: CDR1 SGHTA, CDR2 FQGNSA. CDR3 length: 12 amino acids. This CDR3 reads CASRRGNSPLHF. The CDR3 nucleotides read TGTGCCAGCCGAAGGGGAAATTCACCCCTCCACTTT.

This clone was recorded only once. The CDR3 here is CASSPGQSTDTQYF. CDR3 coding DNA: TGCGCCAGCAGCCCCGGACAGAGCACAGATACGCAGTATTTT. This rearrangement joins TRBV5-1 to TRBJ2-3, with a tentative D call TRBD1 (6 bases). Trimming removed 4 bases at V and 0 bases at J, with 9 bases between. Per germline, CDR1 SGHRS and CDR2 YFSETQ. This CDR3 is 14 amino acids long.

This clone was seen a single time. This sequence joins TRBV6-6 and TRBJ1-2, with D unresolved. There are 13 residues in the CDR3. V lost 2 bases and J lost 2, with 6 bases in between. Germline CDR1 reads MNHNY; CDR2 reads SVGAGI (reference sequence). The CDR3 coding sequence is TGTGCCAGCAGTTACGTGAGCAACTATGGCTACACCTTC. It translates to CASSYVSNYGYTF.

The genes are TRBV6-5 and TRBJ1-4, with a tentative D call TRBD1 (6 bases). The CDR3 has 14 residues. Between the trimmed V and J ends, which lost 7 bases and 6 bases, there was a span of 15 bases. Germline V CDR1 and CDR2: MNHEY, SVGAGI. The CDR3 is CASKQGWVDEKLFF. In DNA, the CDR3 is TGTGCCAGCAAACAGGGTTGGGTCGATGAAAAACTGTTTTTT.

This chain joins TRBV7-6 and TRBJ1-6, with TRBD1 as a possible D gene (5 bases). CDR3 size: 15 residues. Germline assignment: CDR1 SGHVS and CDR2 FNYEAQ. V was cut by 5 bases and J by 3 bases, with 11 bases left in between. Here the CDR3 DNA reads TGTGCCAGCAGCCCCGGGACGGACTATAATTCACCCCTCCACTTT. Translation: CASSPGTDYNSPLHF. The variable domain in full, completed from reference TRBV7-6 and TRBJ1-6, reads GAGVSQSPRYKVTKRGQDVALRCDPISGHVSLYWYRQALGQGPEFLTYFNYEAQQDKSGLPNDRFSAERPEGSISTLTIQRTEQRDSAMYRCASSPGTDYNSPLHFGNGTRLTVT.

This chain's CDR3 is CASSPTGFNNQPQHF. CDR3 in DNA: TGTGCCAGCAGCCCGACAGGGTTTAACAATCAGCCCCAGCATTTT. V and J are TRBV7-2 and TRBJ1-5; the match to TRBD1 covers 7 bases. CDR3 length equals 15 residues. V gave up 5 bases and J gave up 3 bases; unmatched junction bases: 7. Germline V gene lookup returns CDR1 SGHTA and CDR2 FQGNSA.

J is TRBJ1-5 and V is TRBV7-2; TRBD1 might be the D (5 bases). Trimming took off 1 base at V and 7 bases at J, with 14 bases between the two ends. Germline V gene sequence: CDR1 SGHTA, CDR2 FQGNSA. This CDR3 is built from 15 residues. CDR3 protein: CASSLEGEGRQPQHF. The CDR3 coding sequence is TGTGCCAGCAGCTTAGAAGGGGAAGGGAGGCAGCCCCAGCATTTT.

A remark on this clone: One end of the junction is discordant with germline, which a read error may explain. The DNA for the CDR3 is TGTGCCAGTAGTCTAGACAGGGGATGGGCAGATACGCAGTATTTT. This sequence encodes CASSLDRGWADTQYF. This chain links TRBV19 with TRBJ2-3, with TRBD1 identical over 8 bases. The CDR3 has 15 amino acids. Germline V gene sequence: CDR1 LNHDA, CDR2 SQIVND (reference sequence).

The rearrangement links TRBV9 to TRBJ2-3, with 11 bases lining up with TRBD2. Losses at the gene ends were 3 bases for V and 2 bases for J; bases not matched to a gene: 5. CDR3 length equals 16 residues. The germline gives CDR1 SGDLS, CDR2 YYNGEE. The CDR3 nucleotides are TGTGCCAGCAGCGCCAGACTAGCGGGGATCACAGATACGCAGTATTTT. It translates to CASSARLAGITDTQYF. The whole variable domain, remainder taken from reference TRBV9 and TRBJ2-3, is DSGVTQTPKHLITATGQRVTLRCSPRSGDLSVYWYQQSLDQGLQFLIQYYNGEERAKGNILERFSAQQFPDLHSELNLSSLELGDSALYFCASSARLAGITDTQYFGPGTRLTVL.

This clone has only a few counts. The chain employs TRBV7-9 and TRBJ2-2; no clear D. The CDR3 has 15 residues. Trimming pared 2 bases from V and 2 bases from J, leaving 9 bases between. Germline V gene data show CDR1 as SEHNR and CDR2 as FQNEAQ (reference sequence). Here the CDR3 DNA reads TGTGCCAGCAGCTTAACGGCGATCAACACCGGGGAGCTGTTTTTT. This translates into CASSLTAINTGELFF.

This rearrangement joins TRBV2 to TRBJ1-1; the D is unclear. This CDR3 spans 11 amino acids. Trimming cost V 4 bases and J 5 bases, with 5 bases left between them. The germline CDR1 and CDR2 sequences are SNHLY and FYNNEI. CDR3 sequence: CASSVKTEAFF. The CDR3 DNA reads TGTGCCAGCAGTGTAAAAACTGAAGCTTTCTTT.

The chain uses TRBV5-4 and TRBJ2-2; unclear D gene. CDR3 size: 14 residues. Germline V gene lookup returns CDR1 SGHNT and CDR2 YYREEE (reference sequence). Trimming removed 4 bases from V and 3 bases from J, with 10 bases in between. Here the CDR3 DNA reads TGTGCCAGCAGCGATTACACTGACACCGGGGAGCTGTTTTTT. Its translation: CASSDYTDTGELFF.

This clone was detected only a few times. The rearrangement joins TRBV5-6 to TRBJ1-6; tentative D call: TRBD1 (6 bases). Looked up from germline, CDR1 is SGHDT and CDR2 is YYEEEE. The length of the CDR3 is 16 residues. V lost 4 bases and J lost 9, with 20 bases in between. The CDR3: CASSPRSQGFSSPLHF. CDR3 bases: TGTGCCAGCAGCCCCCGCTCACAGGGTTTCTCTTCACCCCTCCACTTT.

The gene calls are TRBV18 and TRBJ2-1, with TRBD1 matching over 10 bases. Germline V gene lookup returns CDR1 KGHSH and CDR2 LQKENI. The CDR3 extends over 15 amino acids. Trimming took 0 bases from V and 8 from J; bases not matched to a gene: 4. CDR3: CASSPPGTGDHEQFF. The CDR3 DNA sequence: TGTGCCAGCTCACCACCCGGGACAGGGGATCATGAGCAGTTCTTC.

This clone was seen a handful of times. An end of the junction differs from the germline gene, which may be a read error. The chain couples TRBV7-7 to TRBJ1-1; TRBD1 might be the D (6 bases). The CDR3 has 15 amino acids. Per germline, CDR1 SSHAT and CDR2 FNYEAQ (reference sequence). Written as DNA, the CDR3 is TGTGCTAGCACCAGGGGCCCAGCCCGGGAGACTGAAGCTTTCTTT. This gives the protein CASTRGPARETEAFF.

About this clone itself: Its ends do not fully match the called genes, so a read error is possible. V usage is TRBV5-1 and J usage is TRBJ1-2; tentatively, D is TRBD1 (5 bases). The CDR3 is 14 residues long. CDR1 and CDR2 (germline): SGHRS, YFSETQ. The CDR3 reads CASSLQGENCGYTF. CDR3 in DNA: TGCGCCAGCAGCCTTCAGGGAGAAAACTGTGGCTACACCTTC.

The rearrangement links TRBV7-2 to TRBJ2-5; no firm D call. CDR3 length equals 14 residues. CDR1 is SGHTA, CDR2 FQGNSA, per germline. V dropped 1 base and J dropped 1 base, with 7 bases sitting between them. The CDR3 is CASSLGQFQETQYF. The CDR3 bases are TGTGCCAGCAGCTTAGGCCAGTTCCAAGAGACCCAGTACTTC.

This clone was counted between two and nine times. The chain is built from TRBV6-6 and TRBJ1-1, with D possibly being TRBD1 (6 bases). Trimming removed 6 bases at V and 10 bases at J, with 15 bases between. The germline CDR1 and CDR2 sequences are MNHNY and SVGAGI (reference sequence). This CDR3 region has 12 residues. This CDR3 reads CASRALQGTAFF. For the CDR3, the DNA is TGTGCCAGCAGGGCGTTACAGGGAACAGCTTTCTTT.

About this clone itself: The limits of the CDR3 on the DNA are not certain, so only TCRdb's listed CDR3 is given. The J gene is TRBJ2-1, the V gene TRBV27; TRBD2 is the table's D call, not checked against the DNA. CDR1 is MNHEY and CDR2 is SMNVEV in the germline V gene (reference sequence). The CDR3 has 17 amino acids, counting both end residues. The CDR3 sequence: CASSSSDGRLYHNEQFF.

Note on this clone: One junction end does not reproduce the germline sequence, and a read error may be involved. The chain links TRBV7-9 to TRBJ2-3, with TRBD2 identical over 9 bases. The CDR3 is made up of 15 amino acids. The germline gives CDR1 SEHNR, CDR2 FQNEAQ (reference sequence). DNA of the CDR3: TGTGCCAGCAGCATAGCGGGAGTAAACACAGATACGCAGTATTTT. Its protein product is CASSIAGVNTDTQYF.

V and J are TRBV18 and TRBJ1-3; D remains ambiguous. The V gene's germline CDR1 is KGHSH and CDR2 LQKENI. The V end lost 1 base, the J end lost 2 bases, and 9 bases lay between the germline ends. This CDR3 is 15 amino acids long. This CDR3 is CASSPRRGPGNTIYF. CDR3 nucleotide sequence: TGTGCCAGCTCACCACGGAGAGGGCCTGGAAACACCATATATTTT.